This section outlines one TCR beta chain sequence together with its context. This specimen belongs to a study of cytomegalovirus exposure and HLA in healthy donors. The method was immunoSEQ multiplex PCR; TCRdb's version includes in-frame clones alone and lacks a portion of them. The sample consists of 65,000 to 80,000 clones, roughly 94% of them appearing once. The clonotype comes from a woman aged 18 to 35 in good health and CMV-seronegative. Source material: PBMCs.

DNA for the CDR3: TGTGCCAGCAGCGTAGATTTTTTTGGAGGGGCTGGGGCCAACGTCCTGACTTTC. Amino acid sequence: CASSVDFFGGAGANVLTF. This chain joins TRBV9 and TRBJ2-6, with D possibly TRBD2 on 6 matching bases. Germline CDR1 is SGDLS and CDR2 is YYNGEE. Trimming left V 0 bases short and J 2 bases short, with 15 bases between. This CDR3 is 18 amino acids long.